The 18 T cell receptor beta chains in this list originate from one sample, sequenced in a study of PD-1 blockade in classical Hodgkin lymphoma. Every patient was affected by relapse after autologous stem cell transplantation, while exposure to brentuximab vedotin was not uniform. TCRdb keeps only in-frame clones here, not all; method: immunoSEQ multiplex PCR. There are 29,000 or so clones in the sample; around 70% occur only once, and over 2.5% lies in the top ten. The sample was peripheral blood mononuclear cells (PBMCs), taken before the second cycle of nivolumab. All receptors come from a human donor with classical Hodgkin lymphoma.

The CDR3 nucleotides read TGTGCCAGCAGATTACCGGGACAGGGGCTAAGGGAGCAGTACTTC. Amino acids: CASRLPGQGLREQYF. The rearrangement uses TRBV6-6 and TRBJ2-7, with 10 bases lining up with TRBD1. V trimming: 6 bases; J trimming: 7 bases; junction bases outside the gene matches: 12. The germline V gene encodes CDR1 MNHNY and CDR2 SVGAGI (reference sequence). The CDR3 is 15 amino acids.

The chain joins TRBV15 to TRBJ1-1; D is undetermined. Trimming took 7 bases from V and 1 from J, leaving 10 bases between them. This CDR3 has 13 amino acids. Germline V CDR1 and CDR2: LNHNV, YYDKDF (reference sequence). CDR3 nucleotide sequence: TGTGCCACCACGCCTCAATCGAACACTGAAGCTTTCTTT. It specifies CATTPQSNTEAFF. The variable domain in full, with the rest retrieved from reference TRBV15 and TRBJ1-1, is DAMVIQNPRYQVTQFGKPVTLSCSQTLNHNVMYWYQQKSSQAPKLLFHYYDKDFNNEADTPDNFQSRRPNTSFCFLDIRSPGLGDTAMYLCATTPQSNTEAFFGQGTRLTVV.

As DNA, the CDR3 is TGTGCCAGCAGAGGGACAGGAACCTACGAGCAGTACTTC. Its protein product is CASRGTGTYEQYF. This rearrangement joins TRBV5-5 to TRBJ2-7; 8 bases map to TRBD1. Germline CDR1 and CDR2: SGHKS and YYEKEE (reference sequence). CDR3 length: 13 residues. J was trimmed by 2 bases and V by 5 bases; bases with no gene match: 3. The full variable domain, completed using reference TRBV5-5 and TRBJ2-7, is DAGVTQSPTHLIKTRGQQVTLRCSPISGHKSVSWYQQVLGQGPQFIFQYYEKEERGRGNFPDRFSARQFPNYSSELNVNALLLGDSALYLCASRGTGTYEQYFGPGTRLTVT.

This clone is judged medium-sized. The chain uses TRBV27 and TRBJ2-7; possibly TRBD1 or TRBD2 for D (5 bases each). From germline, CDR1 is MNHEY and CDR2 SMNVEV (reference sequence). The CDR3 length is 13 residues. Trimming stripped 3 bases from V and 3 bases from J, with 9 bases between. The CDR3 here is CASSLRGDYEQYF. The DNA for the CDR3 is TGTGCCAGCAGTTTGAGAGGGGACTACGAGCAGTACTTC.

The chain carries TRBV5-5 and TRBJ2-7; D gene unclear. The CDR3 length is 14 residues. CDR1 and CDR2 (germline): SGHKS, YYEKEE (reference sequence). V lost 0 bases and J lost 1, with 8 bases in between. The CDR3 loop reads CASSLVGRSYEQYF. For the CDR3, the DNA is TGTGCCAGCAGCTTGGTGGGTCGGTCCTACGAGCAGTACTTC.

This clone has only a few counts. V and J are TRBV7-8 and TRBJ1-6; 8 positions agree with TRBD1. J lost 7 bases, V lost 5 bases, and 7 bases had no gene match. Germline lookup yields CDR1 SGHVS and CDR2 FQNEAQ. This CDR3 has 15 residues. The CDR3 region is CASSERQGWNSPLHF. CDR3 nucleotides: TGTGCCAGCAGCGAAAGACAGGGGTGGAATTCACCCCTCCACTTT. Based on the CDR3 plus reference TRBV7-8 and TRBJ1-6, the full variable domain is GAGVSQSPRYKVAKRGQDVALRCDPISGHVSLFWYQQALGQGPEFLTYFQNEAQLDKSGLPSDRFFAERPEGSVSTLKIQRTQQEDSAVYLCASSERQGWNSPLHFGNGTRLTVT.

This chain uses TRBV5-6 with TRBJ2-3, with unresolved D. CDR1 is SGHDT and CDR2 is YYEEEE in the germline V gene. The CDR3 runs to 17 residues. Trimming left V 6 bases short and J 0 bases short, with 20 bases between. CDR3 region: CASTLLVALGSTDTQYF. CDR3 coding DNA: TGTGCCAGCACCCTTCTGGTAGCTTTAGGCAGCACAGATACGCAGTATTTT.

This clone came up a few times. J is TRBJ1-5 and V is TRBV7-2; D may be TRBD1 (5 bases). V was pared by 4 bases and J by 7 bases, with 11 bases between. CDR1 and CDR2 from the germline V gene are SGHTA and FQGNSA. This CDR3 spans 13 amino acids. CDR3 DNA: TGTGCCAGCAGCTCCGGGACGTCGCAGCCCCAGCATTTT. Translated: CASSSGTSQPQHF.

The genes are TRBV19 and TRBJ1-6; TRBD1 aligns across 8 bases. V gave up 4 bases and J gave up 6 bases; unmatched junction bases: 5. The CDR3 has 15 residues. Germline V gene lookup returns CDR1 LNHDA and CDR2 SQIVND (reference sequence). The CDR3, as DNA: TGTGCCAGTAGTACCAAGGACAGGGTTAATTCACCCCTCCACTTT. Translated: CASSTKDRVNSPLHF.

This clone was seen only once. The rearrangement joins TRBV11-2 to TRBJ1-1; 11 bases fit TRBD1. This CDR3 contains 16 residues. Germline lookup yields CDR1 SGHAT and CDR2 FQNNGV. The V gene end was trimmed by 1 base and the J gene end by 4 bases; junction bases not matched to a gene: 5. The CDR3 region has the DNA TGTGCCAGCAGCTTAGTTGGGGGACAGGGGGGCACTGAAGCTTTCTTT. Translated, it gives CASSLVGGQGGTEAFF.

The chain has TRBV5-5 and TRBJ1-5; D is unresolved. The CDR3 is 15 residues long. The germline V gene encodes CDR1 SGHKS and CDR2 YYEKEE (reference sequence). V was clipped by 0 bases and J by 3 bases, with 10 bases between them. The CDR3 DNA sequence: TGTGCCAGCAGCTTGGACATGGGGATCAATCAGCCCCAGCATTTT. The encoded protein is CASSLDMGINQPQHF.

The DNA of the CDR3 is TGTGCCAGCAGCTCCGGGGACAGGAGGCATGGCTACACCTTC. Translating gives CASSSGDRRHGYTF. This sequence joins TRBV7-7 and TRBJ1-2; 8 nucleotides match TRBD1. This CDR3 spans 14 amino acids. V lost 4 bases, J lost 6 bases, and 7 bases stayed unmatched. From germline, CDR1 is SSHAT and CDR2 FNYEAQ (reference sequence).

The V gene is TRBV5-6, the J gene TRBJ1-2; maybe TRBD1 (6 bases). Germline V CDR1 and CDR2: SGHDT, YYEEEE. Trimming took 5 bases from V and 0 from J, leaving 14 bases between them. This CDR3 is built from 15 residues. The CDR3 region has the DNA TGTGCCAGCAGAGACCAGACAGGATCTAACTATGGCTACACCTTC. Protein: CASRDQTGSNYGYTF.

This chain uses TRBV4-1 with TRBJ2-1; 12 nucleotides line up with TRBD2. Trimming removed 2 bases from V and 7 bases from J; junction bases left unmatched: 6. CDR1 is MGHRA, CDR2 YSYEKL, per germline. CDR3 length: 16 residues. CDR3: CASSQPWTSGVNEQFF. CDR3 in DNA: TGCGCCAGCAGCCAACCCTGGACTAGCGGGGTTAATGAGCAGTTCTTC.

This clone was counted only a few times. This chain links TRBV2 with TRBJ2-7; possibly TRBD2 for D (5 bases). The CDR3 runs 13 residues. V dropped 6 bases and J dropped 0 bases, with 9 bases sitting between them. Germline assignment: CDR1 SNHLY and CDR2 FYNNEI. CDR3 bases: TGTGCCAGCAGAGACGGGAACTCCTACGAGCAGTACTTC. It yields the protein CASRDGNSYEQYF.

The chain carries TRBV6-1 and TRBJ2-7; D unclear. Between the trimmed V and J ends, which lost 6 bases and 0 bases, there was a span of 15 bases. CDR1 and CDR2 from the germline V gene are MNHNS and SASEGT. The length of the CDR3 is 15 residues. CDR3 nucleotide sequence: TGTGCCAGCAGGAGTAAATGGGAAAGCTCCTACGAGCAGTACTTC. Translated, it gives CASRSKWESSYEQYF.

The chain combines TRBV5-4 with TRBJ1-2, with 7 bases that match TRBD1. V lost 1 base, J lost 6 bases, and 9 bases stayed unmatched. Germline lookup yields CDR1 SGHNT and CDR2 YYREEE (reference sequence). CDR3 length: 15 amino acids. As DNA, the CDR3 is TGTGCCAGCAGCTTGCGGCTAGGGGGCAAGGATGGCTACACCTTC. Translated: CASSLRLGGKDGYTF.

The rearrangement uses TRBV5-1 and TRBJ1-1, with 8 bases aligning to TRBD1. J lost 6 bases, V lost 4 bases, and 11 bases had no gene match. Germline V lookup: CDR1 SGHRS, CDR2 YFSETQ. CDR3 length: 15 residues. For the CDR3, the DNA is TGCGCCAGCAGCCTACGACAGGGGACTGTGGCTGAAGCTTTCTTT. It yields the protein CASSLRQGTVAEAFF.